This T cell receptor beta chain was found in a study of T cell responses to AZD1222 COVID-19 vaccine. General observations from the study: Compared with day 0, the breadth and depth of the Spike-specific TCR repertoire rose significantly after two doses of AZD1222. Spike regions recognized by vaccine-associated CD4 TCRs spanned the protein, led by 160-218 and 743-854. Mostly white British, mostly female donors; authors suggested clonal diversity may be underestimated.

V gave up 6 bases and J gave up 9 bases; unmatched junction bases: 8. Germline V gene lookup returns CDR1 MDHEN and CDR2 SYDVKM. The CDR3 is made up of 13 amino acids. The protocol was immunoSEQ multiplex PCR, while the TCRdb copy is restricted to in-frame clones and leaves out a portion. In the table there are roughly 150,000 clones, about 88% of which are singletons. This clone has only a few counts. Its antigen is currently unknown. The sequenced sample was peripheral blood, obtained on day 0 of AZD1222 vaccination. This chain joins TRBV28 and TRBJ1-3; 7 nucleotides match TRBD1. This clonotype was sampled from an adult in good health. The CDR3 DNA reads as TGTGCCAGCAGCCGACAGGGAAGATTCACCATATATTTT. Its protein product is CASSRQGRFTIYF.